A selection of T cell receptor beta chains follows, all from one sample in a study of vaccination effects on CD4 cells after COVID-19. These receptors lack a known antigen. TCRdb's table, derived via immunoSEQ multiplex PCR, lists solely in-frame clones and lacks some. The profile shows about 45,000 clones, about three quarters of them singletons. Specimen: CD4+ T cells from PBMCs cultured without peptide, collected after COVID-19 vaccination. These receptors all come from a human donor who received a COVID-19 vaccine. Each CDR3 is given with its conserved first and last residue. A D gene is named only where the DNA matches it firmly. The size entry is marked missing in some rows and otherwise reads once, few, many or a size class.

j_gene: TRBJ1-5
d_gene: TRBD1
abundance: -
v_gene: TRBV7-8
CDR3aa: CASSFDRGRNQPQHF
CDR3nt: TGTGCCAGCAGCTTCGACAGGGGTCGGAATCAGCCCCAGCATTTT

j_gene: TRBJ2-7
d_gene: TRBD2
abundance: -
v_gene: TRBV25-1
CDR3aa: CASRRGEATYEQYF
CDR3nt: TGTGCCAGCAGGCGGGGGGAAGCTACCTACGAGCAGTACTTC

j_gene: TRBJ1-1
d_gene: -
abundance: -
v_gene: TRBV18
CDR3aa: CASSPQSENTEAFF
CDR3nt: TGTGCCAGCTCACCACAGTCGGAGAACACTGAAGCTTTCTTT

j_gene: TRBJ1-4
d_gene: TRBD1
abundance: -
v_gene: TRBV19
CDR3aa: CASSIVGQASTNEKLFF
CDR3nt: TGTGCCAGTAGTATTGTTGGACAGGCGTCAACTAATGAAAAACTGTTTTTT

j_gene: TRBJ2-3
d_gene: TRBD2
abundance: -
v_gene: TRBV19
CDR3aa: CASSISPSSSGGTDTQYF
CDR3nt: TGTGCCAGTAGTATTTCCCCCAGTTCTAGCGGGGGCACAGATACGCAGTATTTT

j_gene: TRBJ2-5
d_gene: -
abundance: -
v_gene: TRBV6-6
CDR3aa: CASSYSLVETQYF
CDR3nt: TGTGCCAGCAGTTACTCGCTCGTGGAGACCCAGTACTTC

j_gene: TRBJ1-2
d_gene: -
abundance: -
v_gene: TRBV12-1
CDR3aa: CASSPDREHGYTF
CDR3nt: TGTGCCAGCAGCCCCGACAGGGAGCATGGCTACACCTTC

j_gene: TRBJ2-1
d_gene: -
abundance: -
v_gene: TRBV5-1
CDR3aa: CASSRGSLRFYEQFF
CDR3nt: TGCGCCAGCAGCCGGGGGAGTTTAAGGTTCTATGAGCAGTTCTTC

j_gene: TRBJ2-1
d_gene: TRBD1
abundance: once
v_gene: TRBV9
CDR3aa: CASSVGQGGGYEQFF
CDR3nt: TGTGCCAGCAGCGTAGGACAGGGGGGCGGATATGAGCAGTTCTTC

j_gene: TRBJ1-2
d_gene: TRBD1
abundance: -
v_gene: TRBV5-1
CDR3aa: CASSGQGSGYTF
CDR3nt: TGCGCCAGCAGCGGACAGGGTAGCGGCTACACCTTC

j_gene: TRBJ1-5
d_gene: -
abundance: few
v_gene: TRBV18
CDR3aa: CASSPTAPDQGNQPQHF
CDR3nt: TGTGCCAGCTCACCAACCGCTCCCGACCAGGGCAATCAGCCCCAGCATTTT

j_gene: TRBJ2-3
d_gene: -
abundance: -
v_gene: TRBV5-1
CDR3aa: CASSLSGGASTDTQYF
CDR3nt: TGCGCCAGCAGCTTGTCAGGAGGGGCGAGCACAGATACGCAGTATTTT

j_gene: TRBJ2-3
d_gene: -
abundance: -
v_gene: TRBV3-1/TRBV3-2
CDR3aa: CASSPLAASTDTQYF
CDR3nt: TGTGCCAGCAGCCCATTAGCGGCTAGCACAGATACGCAGTATTTT

j_gene: TRBJ2-7
d_gene: TRBD2
abundance: -
v_gene: TRBV5-1
CDR3aa: CASSVTSGRTVEQYF
CDR3nt: TGCGCCAGCAGCGTAACTAGCGGGAGAACGGTCGAGCAGTACTTC

j_gene: TRBJ2-6
d_gene: TRBD1
abundance: -
v_gene: TRBV24-1
CDR3aa: CATSDYGTGSLSGANVLTF
CDR3nt: TGTGCCACCAGTGACTACGGGACAGGGTCCCTCTCTGGGGCCAACGTCCTGACTTTC

j_gene: TRBJ1-1
d_gene: TRBD1
abundance: few
v_gene: TRBV30
CDR3aa: CAWTRDRFYNTEAFF
CDR3nt: TGTGCCTGGACCCGGGACAGATTCTATAACACTGAAGCTTTCTTT

j_gene: TRBJ2-1
d_gene: TRBD2
abundance: once
v_gene: TRBV11-1
CDR3aa: CASSISGSRYNEQFF
CDR3nt: TGTGCCAGCAGCATAAGCGGGAGTAGGTACAATGAGCAGTTCTTC

j_gene: TRBJ2-3
d_gene: TRBD1
abundance: once
v_gene: TRBV10-3
CDR3aa: CAIVPGQGAYTQYF
CDR3nt: TGTGCCATTGTACCGGGACAGGGGGCGTATACGCAGTATTTT

j_gene: TRBJ2-1
d_gene: TRBD1
abundance: -
v_gene: TRBV18
CDR3aa: CASSPGQDRRYNEQFF
CDR3nt: TGTGCCAGCTCACCCGGCCAGGACAGGCGATACAATGAGCAGTTCTTC

j_gene: TRBJ1-5
d_gene: TRBD1
abundance: -
v_gene: TRBV28
CDR3aa: CASSFRGQGDQPQHF
CDR3nt: TGTGCCAGCAGTTTTCGAGGGCAGGGGGACCAGCCCCAGCATTTT

j_gene: TRBJ1-6
d_gene: TRBD1
abundance: few
v_gene: TRBV5-4
CDR3aa: CASTPGGQRNSPLHF
CDR3nt: TGTGCCAGCACCCCTGGGGGACAGCGTAATTCACCCCTCCACTTT

j_gene: TRBJ2-7
d_gene: -
abundance: -
v_gene: TRBV7-8
CDR3aa: CASSLGPSGEQYF
CDR3nt: TGTGCCAGCAGCTTAGGTCCCAGCGGGGAGCAGTACTTC

j_gene: TRBJ1-2
d_gene: TRBD1
abundance: -
v_gene: TRBV5-1
CDR3aa: CASSSGQGNGYTF
CDR3nt: TGCGCCAGCAGCTCCGGACAGGGCAATGGCTACACCTTC

j_gene: TRBJ1-1
d_gene: -
abundance: -
v_gene: TRBV2
CDR3aa: CASRGPGLQGSTEAFF
CDR3nt: TGTGCCAGCAGGGGCCCGGGTTTGCAGGGCTCCACTGAAGCTTTCTTT

j_gene: TRBJ1-5
d_gene: -
abundance: -
v_gene: TRBV5-1
CDR3aa: CASSLGLNQPQHF
CDR3nt: TGCGCCAGCAGCTTGGGACTTAATCAGCCCCAGCATTTT

j_gene: TRBJ2-1
d_gene: TRBD2
abundance: once
v_gene: TRBV6-5
CDR3aa: CATFGTSGNNEQFF
CDR3nt: TGTGCCACTTTCGGGACTAGCGGAAACAATGAGCAGTTCTTC

j_gene: TRBJ2-6
d_gene: -
abundance: -
v_gene: TRBV10-3
CDR3aa: CAISGNLISGANVLTF
CDR3nt: TGTGCCATCAGTGGCAACCTGATCTCTGGGGCCAACGTCCTGACTTTC

j_gene: TRBJ2-2
d_gene: TRBD1
abundance: -
v_gene: TRBV13
CDR3aa: CASSLIRGRGGNPGELFF
CDR3nt: TGTGCCAGCAGCTTAATCAGGGGGCGAGGTGGAAACCCCGGGGAGCTGTTTTTT

j_gene: TRBJ2-7
d_gene: TRBD2
abundance: -
v_gene: TRBV3-1/TRBV3-2
CDR3aa: CASSRDSGGSYEQYF
CDR3nt: TGTGCCAGCAGCCGAGATAGCGGGGGGTCCTACGAGCAGTACTTC

j_gene: TRBJ1-1
d_gene: -
abundance: -
v_gene: TRBV19
CDR3aa: CASSIFGGPGTEAFF
CDR3nt: TGTGCCAGTAGTATTTTTGGGGGACCAGGCACTGAAGCTTTCTTT

j_gene: TRBJ1-1
d_gene: -
abundance: -
v_gene: TRBV9
CDR3aa: CASGTYEAFF
CDR3nt: TGTGCCAGCGGTACATATGAAGCTTTCTTT

j_gene: TRBJ1-3
d_gene: TRBD1
abundance: -
v_gene: TRBV7-8
CDR3aa: CASSGDRGNTIYF
CDR3nt: TGTGCCAGCAGCGGGGACAGAGGAAACACCATATATTTT

j_gene: TRBJ2-7
d_gene: -
abundance: once
v_gene: TRBV19
CDR3aa: CASSYSGMRAYGQYF
CDR3nt: TGTGCCAGTAGTTATTCAGGGATGAGAGCCTACGGGCAGTACTTC

j_gene: TRBJ2-2
d_gene: -
abundance: few
v_gene: TRBV27
CDR3aa: CASSLSRGWAGELFF
CDR3nt: TGTGCCAGCAGTTTATCACGGGGTTGGGCCGGGGAGCTGTTTTTT

j_gene: TRBJ2-6
d_gene: -
abundance: once
v_gene: TRBV6-5
CDR3aa: CASSLKRASGANVLTF
CDR3nt: TGTGCCAGCAGTTTAAAGCGGGCAAGCGGGGCCAACGTCCTGACTTTC

j_gene: TRBJ2-1
d_gene: -
abundance: -
v_gene: TRBV6-4
CDR3aa: CASSGGSSEQFF
CDR3nt: TGTGCCAGCAGTGGCGGGTCCAGTGAGCAGTTCTTC

j_gene: TRBJ1-2
d_gene: -
abundance: -
v_gene: TRBV10-3
CDR3aa: CAIKGQGGYGYTF
CDR3nt: TGTGCCATCAAGGGGCAGGGAGGCTATGGCTACACCTTC

j_gene: TRBJ2-5
d_gene: -
abundance: -
v_gene: TRBV7-7
CDR3aa: CATSRGAQETQYF
CDR3nt: TGTGCCACCTCCCGCGGGGCCCAAGAGACCCAGTACTTC

j_gene: TRBJ2-7
d_gene: TRBD2
abundance: -
v_gene: TRBV19
CDR3aa: CASSKITSGSYEQYF
CDR3nt: TGTGCCAGTAGTAAAATTACTAGCGGGAGTTACGAGCAGTACTTC

j_gene: TRBJ1-1
d_gene: -
abundance: few
v_gene: TRBV4-1
CDR3aa: CASSQGRASHMNTEAFF
CDR3nt: TGCGCCAGCAGCCAAGGACGGGCCAGCCACATGAACACTGAAGCTTTCTTT

j_gene: TRBJ1-3
d_gene: -
abundance: once
v_gene: TRBV19
CDR3aa: CASIDNWRNTIYF
CDR3nt: TGTGCCAGTATTGACAATTGGAGAAACACCATATATTTT

j_gene: TRBJ2-5
d_gene: TRBD2
abundance: -
v_gene: TRBV5-4
CDR3aa: CASSLAASGGLQETQYF
CDR3nt: TGTGCCAGCAGCTTGGCGGCTAGCGGGGGCCTACAAGAGACCCAGTACTTC

j_gene: TRBJ1-4
d_gene: -
abundance: few
v_gene: TRBV27
CDR3aa: CASRNRVEKLFF
CDR3nt: TGTGCCAGCAGAAACAGGGTCGAAAAACTGTTTTTT

j_gene: TRBJ2-7
d_gene: -
abundance: -
v_gene: TRBV29-1
CDR3aa: CSVGGDSFPYEQYF
CDR3nt: TGCAGCGTCGGGGGGGACAGCTTTCCCTACGAGCAGTACTTC

j_gene: TRBJ1-1
d_gene: TRBD1
abundance: once
v_gene: TRBV18
CDR3aa: CASSPLISTGRPNTEAFF
CDR3nt: TGTGCCAGCTCACCACTGATCTCGACAGGGCGCCCTAACACTGAAGCTTTCTTT

j_gene: TRBJ1-1
d_gene: TRBD1
abundance: -
v_gene: TRBV4-1
CDR3aa: CASSRTGAGTEAFF
CDR3nt: TGCGCCAGCAGCCGAACAGGGGCGGGCACTGAAGCTTTCTTT

j_gene: TRBJ1-2
d_gene: -
abundance: -
v_gene: TRBV19
CDR3aa: CASSNGREWGYTF
CDR3nt: TGTGCCAGTAGTAATGGAAGGGAATGGGGCTACACCTTC

j_gene: TRBJ2-7
d_gene: -
abundance: -
v_gene: TRBV20-1
CDR3aa: CSAIAGYEQYF
CDR3nt: TGCAGTGCTATTGCCGGTTACGAGCAGTACTTC

j_gene: TRBJ2-4
d_gene: TRBD2
abundance: -
v_gene: TRBV3-1/TRBV3-2
CDR3aa: CASSQDAGLAGSPYF
CDR3nt: TGTGCCAGCAGCCAAGATGCGGGACTAGCGGGGAGTCCGTACTTC

j_gene: TRBJ2-1
d_gene: TRBD2
abundance: few
v_gene: TRBV2
CDR3aa: CASSRQISGESIGEQFF
CDR3nt: TGTGCCAGCAGCAGACAGATTAGCGGGGAAAGTATCGGTGAGCAGTTCTTC

j_gene: TRBJ2-2
d_gene: -
abundance: -
v_gene: TRBV2
CDR3aa: CASSVGGNTGELFF
CDR3nt: TGTGCCAGCAGTGTAGGGGGGAACACCGGGGAGCTGTTTTTT

j_gene: TRBJ1-2
d_gene: -
abundance: -
v_gene: TRBV6-5
CDR3aa: CASSYDPGLVYGYTF
CDR3nt: TGTGCCAGCAGTTATGATCCAGGGCTCGTTTATGGCTACACCTTC